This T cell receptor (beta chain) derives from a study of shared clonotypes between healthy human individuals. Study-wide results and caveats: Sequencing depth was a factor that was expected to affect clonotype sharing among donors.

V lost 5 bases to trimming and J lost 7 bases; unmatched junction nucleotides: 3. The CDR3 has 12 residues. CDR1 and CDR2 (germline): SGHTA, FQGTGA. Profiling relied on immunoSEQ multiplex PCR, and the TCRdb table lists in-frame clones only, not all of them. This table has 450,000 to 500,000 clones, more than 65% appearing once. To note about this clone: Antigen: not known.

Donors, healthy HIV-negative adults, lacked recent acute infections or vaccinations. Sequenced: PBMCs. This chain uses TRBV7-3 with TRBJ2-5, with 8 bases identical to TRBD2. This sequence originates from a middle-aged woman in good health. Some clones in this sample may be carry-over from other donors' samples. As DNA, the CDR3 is TGTGCCAGCAGCCGGGAGGGCGGGACCCAGTACTTC. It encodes CASSREGGTQYF.